One sample yielded the 15 T cell receptor beta chains listed below, sequenced in a study of a mutant IDH1 vaccine in newly diagnosed glioma. For these receptors, no antigen is known. Noted time point: week 23, last vaccination. In the vaccine, a single dose held 300 ug of the mutant IDH1 20-mer peptide, along with topical imiquimod. Using immunoSEQ multiplex PCR, the repertoire was profiled, and TCRdb retains in-frame clones only, with some absent. The sample consists of tens of thousands of clones, roughly 79% of them appearing once. Sequences were derived from PBMCs, sampled from a glioma patient whose treatment included an IDH1 peptide vaccine. These receptors all stem from a man between 40 and 49 years old with glioma.

This clone is categorized as medium-sized. V and J are TRBV7-9 and TRBJ1-3, with 7 nucleotides matching TRBD1. CDR1 and CDR2 (germline): SEHNR, FQNEAQ (reference sequence). The CDR3 spans 14 residues. Trimming took 8 bases from V and 0 from J; bases not matched to a gene: 4. This CDR3 is CASDGTDSGNTIYF. The CDR3 DNA sequence: TGTGCCAGCGACGGGACAGACTCTGGAAACACCATATATTTT.

This chain connects TRBV7-8 to TRBJ1-4; no firm D call. V was trimmed by 1 base and J by 5 bases, leaving 5 bases between them. This CDR3 region has 13 residues. Germline CDR1 and CDR2: SGHVS and FQNEAQ. CDR3 loop: CASSLGSNEKLFF. The CDR3 DNA reads TGTGCCAGCAGCTTAGGGTCGAATGAAAAACTGTTTTTT.

The genes are TRBV5-4 and TRBJ1-4, with D possibly matching TRBD1 (6 bases). This CDR3 has 15 amino acids. Trimming shortened V by 0 bases and J by 4 bases, and 10 bases separated the two germline ends. CDR1 SGHNT and CDR2 YYREEE come from the germline V gene (reference sequence). CDR3 DNA sequence: TGTGCCAGCAGCTTGGGGACAGAGAATAATGAAAAACTGTTTTTT. As protein: CASSLGTENNEKLFF.

Here the CDR3 DNA reads TGTGCCAGCAGCTTAATCGGGGTCGAGGGAGCTTTCTTT. This gives the protein CASSLIGVEGAFF. V gene TRBV7-3 combines with J gene TRBJ1-1; unclear D gene. Germline values: CDR1 SGHTA, CDR2 FQGTGA. V lost 1 base and J 10 bases, leaving 13 bases between the germline ends. The CDR3 runs to 13 residues.

The V and J genes are TRBV2 and TRBJ1-1, with 10 bases lining up with TRBD1. J was trimmed by 5 bases and V by 5 bases; bases with no gene match: 2. The CDR3 length is 13 residues. Germline V gene lookup returns CDR1 SNHLY and CDR2 FYNNEI. The CDR3 DNA sequence: TGTGCCAGCAGTCAGGACAGGGGGACTGAAGCTTTCTTT. Its protein is CASSQDRGTEAFF. Full variable domain (remainder filled in from reference TRBV2 and TRBJ1-1): EPEVTQTPSHQVTQMGQEVILRCVPISNHLYFYWYRQILGQKVEFLVSFYNNEISEKSEIFDDQFSVERPDGSNFTLKIRSTKLEDSAMYFCASSQDRGTEAFFGQGTRLTVV.

As regards this clone: One end of the junction does not line up with germline, which may come from a read error. The chain couples TRBV7-7 to TRBJ2-5; D may be TRBD1 or TRBD2 (5 bases each). The length of the CDR3 is 15 residues. The germline CDR1 and CDR2 sequences are SSHAT and FNYEAQ (reference sequence). CDR3 sequence reads: CASSLGTADGETQYF. In DNA form, the CDR3 reads TGTGCTAGCAGCCTAGGGACGGCGGATGGAGAGACCCAGTACTTC. Looking up the rest from reference TRBV7-7 and TRBJ2-5 gives the full variable domain: GAGVSQSPRYKVTKRGQDVTLRCDPISSHATLYWYQQALGQGPEFLTYFNYEAQPDKSGLPSDRFSAERPEGSISTLTIQRTEQRDSAMYRCASSLGTADGETQYFGPGTRLLVL.

The rearrangement links TRBV7-9 to TRBJ2-7, with 8 bases lining up with TRBD1. Unmatched junction bases numbered 3, after V lost 0 bases and J lost 2 bases. The CDR3 extends over 15 amino acids. Per the germline V gene, CDR1 is SEHNR and CDR2 is FQNEAQ (reference sequence). The DNA of the CDR3 is TGTGCCAGCAGCTTAGCACAGGGGGAACCCTACGAGCAGTACTTC. Translating it yields CASSLAQGEPYEQYF.

The chain links TRBV7-9 to TRBJ1-2, with TRBD1 identical over 8 bases. This CDR3 region has 15 residues. Unmatched junction bases numbered 5, after V lost 0 bases and J lost 5 bases. Per the germline V gene, CDR1 is SEHNR and CDR2 is FQNEAQ (reference sequence). The CDR3 region has the DNA TGTGCCAGCAGCTTAGCGACCCAGGGGGCGTATGGCTACACCTTC. Translated: CASSLATQGAYGYTF. Using reference TRBV7-9 and TRBJ1-2 for the parts outside the CDR3, the full variable domain is DTGVSQNPRHKITKRGQNVTFRCDPISEHNRLYWYRQTLGQGPEFLTYFQNEAQLEKSRLLSDRFSAERPKGSFSTLEIQRTEQGDSAMYLCASSLATQGAYGYTFGSGTRLTVV.

The chain employs TRBV4-3 and TRBJ1-4, with D unclear. CDR1 and CDR2 (germline): LGHNA, YSLEER. With 0 bases removed from V and 4 bases from J, the gap between germline ends came to 9 bases. The CDR3 length is 15 residues. CDR3 amino acids: CASSQDLGFNEKLFF. The CDR3 nucleotides are TGCGCCAGCAGCCAAGATTTAGGCTTTAATGAAAAACTGTTTTTT.

The rearrangement uses TRBV21-1 and TRBJ2-1; the table's TRBD1 call for D was not verified on the DNA. TRBV21-1 is listed as a pseudogene. The CDR3 totals 15 residues. Here the CDR3 DNA reads TGTGCCAGCAGCAAAGGGACAGGGCTAAGGGATGAGCAGTTCTTC. This encodes CASSKGTGLRDEQFF.

The chain joins TRBV19 to TRBJ2-2; 7 positions agree with TRBD1. Germline V lookup: CDR1 LNHDA, CDR2 SQIVND (reference sequence). This CDR3 comprises 15 residues. V shed 3 bases and J 5 bases; nucleotides not matched to a gene: 6. The CDR3 nucleotides are TGTGCCAGTAGTATGACAGGGAGTTGGACCGGGGAGCTGTTTTTT. Encoded protein: CASSMTGSWTGELFF.

This chain joins TRBV4-3 and TRBJ1-2; perhaps TRBD1 as D (5 bases). This CDR3 contains 17 residues. CDR1 LGHNA and CDR2 YSLEER come from the germline V gene. V was pared by 3 bases and J by 5 bases, with 22 bases between. The CDR3 coding sequence is TGCGCCAGCAGCCAGGAACACGGCTTGGGGGACCTTTATGGCTACACCTTC. Residues: CASSQEHGLGDLYGYTF.

The chain employs TRBV4-2 and TRBJ2-7, with D tentatively TRBD1 or TRBD2 (7 bases each). The CDR3 contains 15 residues. The V end lost 5 bases, the J end lost 5 bases, and 19 bases lay between the germline ends. Germline V CDR1 and CDR2: LGHNA, YNFKEQ. CDR3 residues: CASSSQGGPEHEQYF. Written as DNA, the CDR3 is TGTGCCAGCAGCTCTCAGGGGGGGCCGGAGCACGAGCAGTACTTC.

The V and J genes are TRBV5-4 and TRBJ2-5; D is tentatively TRBD1 or TRBD2 (5 bases each). The J call is in doubt because the DNA end fits TRBJ2-7 better. Germline values: CDR1 SGHNT, CDR2 YYREEE (reference sequence). There are 14 residues in the CDR3. In DNA form, the CDR3 reads TGTGCCAGCAGCTTGGATCCAGGGACCAACGAGCAGTACTTC. It translates to CASSLDPGTNEQYF.

DNA of the CDR3: TGTGCCACCCAAACTGGGACAGCCGGACCCCTCCACTTT. It translates to CATQTGTAGPLHF. The chain combines TRBV19 with TRBJ1-6; 7 bases are a match to TRBD1. CDR1 is LNHDA, CDR2 SQIVND, per germline (reference sequence). The CDR3 is 13 residues long. V was clipped by 10 bases and J by 12 bases; unmatched bases: 12.